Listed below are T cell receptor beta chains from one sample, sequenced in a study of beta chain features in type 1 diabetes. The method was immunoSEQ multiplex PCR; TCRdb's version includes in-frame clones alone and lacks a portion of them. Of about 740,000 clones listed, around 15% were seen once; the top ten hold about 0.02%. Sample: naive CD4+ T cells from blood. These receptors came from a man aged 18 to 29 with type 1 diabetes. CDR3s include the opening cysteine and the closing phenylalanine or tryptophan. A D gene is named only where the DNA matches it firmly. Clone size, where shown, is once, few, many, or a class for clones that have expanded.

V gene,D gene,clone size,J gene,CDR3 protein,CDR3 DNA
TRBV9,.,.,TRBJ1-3,CASSVVEGHGNTIYF,TGTGCCAGCAGCGTAGTTGAGGGGCATGGAAACACCATATATTTT
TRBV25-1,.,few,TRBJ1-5,CASSAGDNQPQHF,TGTGCCAGCAGTGCAGGGGACAATCAGCCCCAGCATTTT
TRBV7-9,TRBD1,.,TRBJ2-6,CASSQGQGVSGANVLTF,TGTGCCAGCAGCCAGGGACAGGGCGTCTCTGGGGCCAACGTCCTGACTTTC
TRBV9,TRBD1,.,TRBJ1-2,CASSVDPGQGNYGYTF,TGTGCCAGCAGCGTAGACCCGGGACAGGGAAACTATGGCTACACCTTC
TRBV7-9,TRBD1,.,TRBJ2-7,CASSRTGQGSNEQYF,TGTGCCAGCAGCCGAACGGGACAGGGCTCCAACGAGCAGTACTTC
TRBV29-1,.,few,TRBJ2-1,CSVKGRLSNEQFF,TGCAGCGTCAAGGGGCGCTTGAGCAATGAGCAGTTCTTC
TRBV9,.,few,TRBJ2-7,CASSPPRGEQYF,TGTGCCAGCAGCCCTCCCAGAGGGGAGCAGTACTTC
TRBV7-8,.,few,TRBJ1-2,CASSPDTYSRGYTF,TGTGCCAGCAGCCCGGACACCTACTCTCGTGGCTACACCTTC
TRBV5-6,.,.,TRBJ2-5,CASSPQLGETQYF,TGTGCCAGCAGCCCCCAGTTGGGGGAGACCCAGTACTTC
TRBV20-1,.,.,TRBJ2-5,CSARGQETQYF,TGCAGTGCTAGAGGCCAAGAGACCCAGTACTTC
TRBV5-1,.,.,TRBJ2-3,CASSLTADTQYF,TGCGCCAGCAGCTTAACGGCAGATACGCAGTATTTT
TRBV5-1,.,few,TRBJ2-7,CASSRIAGEANEQYF,TGCGCCAGCAGCAGAATAGCAGGGGAGGCCAACGAGCAGTACTTC
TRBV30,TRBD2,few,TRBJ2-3,CARRLAGGPDTQYF,TGTGCCCGAAGACTAGCGGGGGGGCCAGATACGCAGTATTTT
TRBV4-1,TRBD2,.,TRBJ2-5,CASRGRGAGETQYF,TGCGCCAGCAGGGGGCGGGGGGCAGGAGAGACCCAGTACTTC
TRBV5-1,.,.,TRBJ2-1,CASSSRGWDEQFF,TGCGCCAGCAGTTCCAGGGGCTGGGATGAGCAGTTCTTC
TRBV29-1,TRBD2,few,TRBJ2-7,CSVLGLADKAYEQYF,TGCAGCGTTCTCGGACTAGCGGACAAAGCCTACGAGCAGTACTTC
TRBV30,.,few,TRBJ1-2,CAWSRGDSYGYTF,TGTGCCTGGTCAAGGGGGGATTCATATGGCTACACCTTC
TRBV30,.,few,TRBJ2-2,CAWSVPARGSGELFF,TGTGCCTGGAGTGTACCGGCGCGGGGCTCCGGGGAGCTGTTTTTT
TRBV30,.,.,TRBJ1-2,CAWRSYDGYTF,TGTGCCTGGAGATCCTATGATGGCTACACCTTC
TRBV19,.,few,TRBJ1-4,CASSNGPVEKLFF,TGTGCCAGTAGCAACGGCCCAGTCGAAAAACTGTTTTTT
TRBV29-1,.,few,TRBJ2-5,CSVEEQGETQYF,TGCAGCGTTGAAGAGCAGGGAGAGACCCAGTACTTC
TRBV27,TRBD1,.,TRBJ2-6,CASSADRGQSSGANVLTF,TGTGCCAGCAGCGCGGACAGGGGGCAATCCTCTGGGGCCAACGTCCTGACTTTC
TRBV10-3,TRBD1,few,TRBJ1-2,CAISGGQGNGYTF,TGTGCCATCAGTGGTGGACAGGGGAATGGCTACACCTTC
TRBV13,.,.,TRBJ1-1,CASSLGSWGTEAFF,TGTGCCAGCAGCTTAGGTAGCTGGGGCACTGAAGCTTTCTTT
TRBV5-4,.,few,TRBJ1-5,CASSFGGDSQPQHF,TGTGCCAGCAGTTTTGGGGGGGATTCCCAGCCCCAGCATTTT
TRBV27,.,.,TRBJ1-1,CASSLSGPNTEAFF,TGTGCCAGCAGTCTATCGGGGCCGAACACTGAAGCTTTCTTT
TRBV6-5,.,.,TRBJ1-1,CASSYEGSPNTEAFF,TGTGCCAGCAGTTACGAGGGATCACCGAACACTGAAGCTTTCTTT